This T cell receptor beta chain was sequenced for a study of T cells after yellow fever vaccination. This clonotype was detected ten times or more. The target antigen is unknown. Trimming took off 1 base at V and 1 base at J, with 17 bases between the two ends. Germline V gives CDR1 LNHNV, CDR2 YYDKDF (reference sequence). The CDR3 covers 17 residues. Overall study results and limits: The secondary response showed a weaker magnitude and a faster peak, day 5 versus 15.

TCRdb ran MiXCR on the 5' RACE reads and lists one entry per CDR3 protein. The table lists about 320,000 distinct CDR3 sequences, around 4.4% of them singletons. The source of this sequence is a man aged 18 to 29 who received the YFV17D yellow fever vaccine. The material sequenced was PBMCs, taken 15 days after the yellow fever booster vaccination. V and J are TRBV15 and TRBJ2-7; D may be TRBD1 or TRBD2 (6 bases each). DNA for the CDR3: TGTGCCACCAGCAGAGGGGGGCGCGGGGTAAGTTCCTACGAGCAGTACGTC. Protein: CATSRGGRGVSSYEQYV.